This T cell receptor (beta chain) was identified during a study of blood T cell repertoires in COVID-19. In the original processing: Amplification of reference gene primers was used by the study to estimate nucleated cell counts. Profiling relied on immunoSEQ multiplex PCR, and the TCRdb table lists in-frame clones only, not all of them. That table supplies the V and J calls and clone size; D and trimming were determined from the DNA. This table has over 300,000 clones, approximately 88% appearing once. Germline CDR1 LGHDT, CDR2 YNNKEL (reference sequence). The CDR3 runs 14 residues. The J segment lost 3 bases and the V segment lost 5 bases, leaving 1 base of the junction unmatched.

This TCR was sampled from a man in his late teens or twenties who had recovered from COVID-19. The sequenced sample was peripheral blood. V gene TRBV3-1 (or the pseudogene TRBV3-2) combines with J gene TRBJ2-7; 13 bases are shared with TRBD2. As DNA, the CDR3 is TGTGCCAGCAGCAGACTAGCGGGAGGCTACGAGCAGTACTTC. Translating it yields CASSRLAGGYEQYF.